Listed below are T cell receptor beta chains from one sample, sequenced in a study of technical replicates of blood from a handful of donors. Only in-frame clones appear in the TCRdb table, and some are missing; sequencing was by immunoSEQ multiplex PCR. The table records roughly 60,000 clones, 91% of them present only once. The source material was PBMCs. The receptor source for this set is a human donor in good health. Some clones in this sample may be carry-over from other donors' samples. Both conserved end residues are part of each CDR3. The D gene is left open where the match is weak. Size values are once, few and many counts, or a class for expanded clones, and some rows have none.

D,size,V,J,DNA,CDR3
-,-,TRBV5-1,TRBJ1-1,TGCGCCAGCAGCTTGTGGGGATCGGGAGGGACGCAAAGGAACACTGAAGCTTTCTTT,CASSLWGSGGTQRNTEAFF
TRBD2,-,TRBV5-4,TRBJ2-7,TGTGCCAGCAGCTTTACTAGCGGGTTTGTCTACGAGCAGTACTTC,CASSFTSGFVYEQYF
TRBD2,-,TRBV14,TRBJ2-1,TGTGCCAGCAGCCAGTTCCTAGCGGGAGTTGGGGATGAGCAGTTCTTC,CASSQFLAGVGDEQFF
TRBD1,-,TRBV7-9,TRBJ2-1,TGTGCCAGCAGCTGGGCCGAGGGACAGGGTGGCTATGAGCAGTTCTTC,CASSWAEGQGGYEQFF
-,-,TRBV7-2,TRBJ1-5,TGTGCCAGCAGTTCTAGATCAGGGGAAGGGGGTCAGCCCCAGCATTTT,CASSSRSGEGGQPQHF
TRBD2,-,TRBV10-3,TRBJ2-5,TGTGCCATCAGCGCTAGCGGGGCCCCTCAAGAGACCCAGTACTTC,CAISASGAPQETQYF
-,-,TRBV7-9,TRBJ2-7,TGTGCCAGCAGCTCCACAGAGAAGCAGTACTTC,CASSSTEKQYF
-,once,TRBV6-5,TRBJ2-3,TGTGCCAGCAGTTACTCGGGGCTAGTGATAGATACGCAGTATTTT,CASSYSGLVIDTQYF
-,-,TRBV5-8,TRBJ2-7,TGTGCCAGCAGCCGGGTCGTCTGGGAGCAGTACTTC,CASSRVVWEQYF
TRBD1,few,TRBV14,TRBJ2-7,TGTGCCAGCAGCCAAGAAGGACAGGGGGCCTACGAGCAGTACTTC,CASSQEGQGAYEQYF
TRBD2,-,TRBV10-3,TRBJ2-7,TGTGCCATCGGCACCTCGGTGGGCGGGGGAACCTACGAGCAGTACTTC,CAIGTSVGGGTYEQYF
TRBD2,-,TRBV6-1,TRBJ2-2,TGTGCCAGCAGTGGAAAAAATTTTACTAGCGGGGGGTCGAACACCGGGGAGCTGTTTTTT,CASSGKNFTSGGSNTGELFF
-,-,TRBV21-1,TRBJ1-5,TGTGCCAGCGTAGCAAACTGGAGGGGACGTTGGGATCAGCCCCAGCATTTT,CASVANWRGRWDQPQHF
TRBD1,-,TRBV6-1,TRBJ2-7,TGTGCCAGCCCGAGCCGACAGGGGGGGGCCTACGAGCAGTACTTC,CASPSRQGGAYEQYF
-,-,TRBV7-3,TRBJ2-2,TGTGCCAGCAGCCCAGGGGAGGGGGACACCGGGGAGCTGTTTTTT,CASSPGEGDTGELFF
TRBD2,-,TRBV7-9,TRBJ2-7,TGTGCCAGCACCCTAGGACTAGCGGGAGGACGCTACGAGCAGTACTTC,CASTLGLAGGRYEQYF
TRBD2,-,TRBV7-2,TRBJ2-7,TGTGCCAGCAGCTCGTCAGCGGGGGGCCTTTACGAGCAGTACTTC,CASSSSAGGLYEQYF
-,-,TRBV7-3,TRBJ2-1,TGTGCCAGCAGACTTAGCGGTAGCTCCTACAATGAGCAGTTCTTC,CASRLSGSSYNEQFF
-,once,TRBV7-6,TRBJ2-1,TGTGCCAGCAGCTTAGTAGGACTACCATACAATGAGCAGTTCTTC,CASSLVGLPYNEQFF
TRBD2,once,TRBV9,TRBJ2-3,TGTGCCAGCAGCGGTCGAGGGGGAGCGGGGGCATTACGCACAGATACGCAGTATTTT,CASSGRGGAGALRTDTQYF
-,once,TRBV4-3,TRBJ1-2,TGCGCCAGCAGCCAAGTCGGTAACTATGGCTACACCTTC,CASSQVGNYGYTF
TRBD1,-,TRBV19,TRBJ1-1,TGTGCCAGTAGTGACAGGGCATCGAACACTGAAGCTTTCTTT,CASSDRASNTEAFF
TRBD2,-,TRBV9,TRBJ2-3,TGTGCCAGCAGCACCCGGACTAGCAGCACAGATACGCAGTATTTT,CASSTRTSSTDTQYF
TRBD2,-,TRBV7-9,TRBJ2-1,TGTGCCAGCAGCCCCCGGGTAGCGGGGGGCGGGGTCGGCGAGCAGTTCTTC,CASSPRVAGGGVGEQFF
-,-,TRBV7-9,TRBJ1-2,TGTGCCAGCAGCAACAACTGGGCAGAAGGGAGCTATGGCTACACCTTC,CASSNNWAEGSYGYTF
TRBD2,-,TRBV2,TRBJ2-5,TGTGCCAGCAGTGGCCCGACTAGCGACTTCAAAGAGACCCAGTACTTC,CASSGPTSDFKETQYF
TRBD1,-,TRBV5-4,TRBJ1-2,TGTGCCAGCAGCCCGGGACAGGGGGCAATCGGACGTGGCTACACCTTC,CASSPGQGAIGRGYTF
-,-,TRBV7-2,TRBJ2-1,TGTGCCAGCAGACGAGAACAGGGACGCGAGCAGTTCTTC,CASRREQGREQFF
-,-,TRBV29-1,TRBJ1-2,TGCAGCGTTGAATTAATACAGACAGGCTATGGCTACACCTTC,CSVELIQTGYGYTF
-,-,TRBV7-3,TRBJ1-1,TGTGCCAGCAGTCTACAGGACAGTGAAGCTTTCTTT,CASSLQDSEAFF
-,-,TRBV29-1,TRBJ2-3,TGCAGCGTTGATAAGGGAGTACGCACAGATACGCAGTATTTT,CSVDKGVRTDTQYF
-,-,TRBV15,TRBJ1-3,TGTGCCACCAGCAGAGATTCGAGCTCTGGAAACACCATATATTTT,CATSRDSSSGNTIYF
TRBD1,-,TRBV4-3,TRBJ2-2,TGCGCCAGCAGCCAAGGGACAGGGGGGACCGGGGAGCTGTTTTTT,CASSQGTGGTGELFF
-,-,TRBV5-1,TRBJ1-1,TGCGCCAGCAGCTTGGAGGGGCGGTATCAGAACGAAGCTTTCTTT,CASSLEGRYQNEAFF
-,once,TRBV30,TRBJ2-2,TGTGCCTGGAGTGGGCTCATATATGGGGGGACCGGGGAGCTGTTTTTT,CAWSGLIYGGTGELFF
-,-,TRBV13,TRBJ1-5,TGTGCCAGCAGCTTAGAGGGGGATCAGCCCCAGCATTTT,CASSLEGDQPQHF
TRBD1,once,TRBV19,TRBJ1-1,TGTGCCAGTAGTATAGGGTCGGCAGGGGGAACTGAAGCTTTCTTT,CASSIGSAGGTEAFF
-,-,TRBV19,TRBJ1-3,TGTGCCAGTAACGGAGGCGGAAACACCATATATTTT,CASNGGGNTIYF
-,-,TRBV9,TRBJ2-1,TGTGCCAGCAGCGTAGCAATCTACAATGAGCAGTTCTTC,CASSVAIYNEQFF
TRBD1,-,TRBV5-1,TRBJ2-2,TGCGCCAGCAGGGCTTCCACCGGGACAGGGATCGGCACCGGGGAGCTGTTTTTT,CASRASTGTGIGTGELFF